These 18 T cell receptor beta chains originate from one sample sequenced in a study of CD8+CD57+ T cells in acquired aplastic anemia. For CDR3 and TCR beta VDJ profiling, genomic DNA was the template used. TCRdb recomputed calls from the reads with MiXCR, one row per CDR3 protein. Of some 140,000 distinct CDR3 sequences listed, roughly 49% were seen once; the top ten hold about 12%. All sequencing subjects had displayed CD8+CD57+ cell expansion on flow cytometry. The sample comprised sorted CD4+, CD8+, or CD8+CD57+ T cells (not recorded which) from PBMCs. Every receptor here comes from a human donor with aplastic anemia.

This chain joins TRBV6-1 and TRBJ2-5; D is uncertain. This CDR3 has 17 amino acids. V gave up 5 bases and J gave up 1 base, with 20 bases separating them. Per germline, CDR1 MNHNS and CDR2 SASEGT. The CDR3 loop is CASSPFGRIDTQETQYF. CDR3 sequence (DNA): TGTGCCAGCAGTCCATTCGGACGTATAGATACCCAAGAGACCCAGTACTTC.

The chain joins TRBV6-1 to TRBJ2-3, with TRBD2 identical over 9 bases. V was pared by 6 bases and J by 4 bases, with 5 bases of the junction left unmatched. CDR1 is MNHNS and CDR2 is SASEGT in the germline V gene. This CDR3 region has 14 residues. CDR3 coding DNA: TGTGCCAGCAGGCGGGGGGGCGAGTCAGATACGCAGTATTTT. This translates into CASRRGGESDTQYF.

The chain recombines TRBV7-2 with TRBJ2-5; D is undetermined. With 5 bases removed from V and 4 bases from J, the gap between germline ends came to 5 bases. Germline values: CDR1 SGHTA, CDR2 FQGNSA. The CDR3 spans 11 residues. The CDR3 nucleotides read TGTGCCAGCAGCCGGCGAGAGACCCAGTACTTC. Translated: CASSRRETQYF.

There are a few counts of this clonotype. V is TRBV15 and J is TRBJ2-7; D ambiguous. V lost 4 bases and J 7 bases, leaving 14 bases between the germline ends. The CDR3 spans 13 residues. Germline V gene lookup returns CDR1 LNHNV and CDR2 YYDKDF (reference sequence). CDR3 protein: CATSKDPGWEQYF. DNA for the CDR3: TGTGCCACCAGCAAAGATCCTGGGTGGGAGCAGTACTTC.

This chain links TRBV20-1 with TRBJ2-1; possibly TRBD2 for D (5 bases). The germline V and J ends were trimmed by 5 bases and 3 bases, with 11 bases remaining between them. Germline lookup yields CDR1 DFQATT and CDR2 SNEGSKA (reference sequence). The CDR3 totals 13 residues. Here the CDR3 reads CSASPDYYNEQFF. CDR3 coding DNA: TGCAGTGCTTCCCCCGACTACTACAATGAGCAGTTCTTC.

V usage is TRBV2 and J usage is TRBJ1-1, with 11 bases fitting TRBD1. Germline V gives CDR1 SNHLY, CDR2 FYNNEI. Unmatched junction bases numbered 13, after V lost 6 bases and J lost 4 bases. The length of the CDR3 is 17 residues. The DNA for the CDR3 is TGTGCCAGCAGCAGGGGGACAGGGGGAACGGGGGGCACTGAAGCTTTCTTT. Amino acids: CASSRGTGGTGGTEAFF.

This clonotype was seen many times. The chain is built from TRBV5-4 and TRBJ2-1; 8 positions agree with TRBD1. Germline V lookup: CDR1 SGHNT, CDR2 YYREEE (reference sequence). V dropped 3 bases and J dropped 5; count of bases not matched to a gene: 13. The CDR3 has 17 residues. The CDR3 loop reads CASSSAGAGGPHNEQFF. The CDR3 nucleotides read TGTGCCAGCAGCTCCGCCGGGGCAGGGGGCCCTCACAATGAGCAGTTCTTC.

This clonotype appeared many times. The rearrangement links TRBV7-9 to TRBJ2-7; perhaps TRBD1 as D (8 bases). There are 12 residues in the CDR3. Looked up from germline, CDR1 is SEHNR and CDR2 is FQNEAQ (reference sequence). V was trimmed by 8 bases and J by 6 bases, leaving 14 bases between them. The CDR3 nucleotides are TGTGCCAGCGTGGGGGGGACAGGCGAGCAGTACTTC. It specifies CASVGGTGEQYF. The whole variable domain, remainder taken from reference TRBV7-9 and TRBJ2-7, is DTGVSQNPRHKITKRGQNVTFRCDPISEHNRLYWYRQTLGQGPEFLTYFQNEAQLEKSRLLSDRFSAERPKGSFSTLEIQRTEQGDSAMYLCASVGGTGEQYFGPGTRLTVT.

This clonotype was counted once. The J gene is TRBJ2-1, the V gene TRBV20-1; 12 bases align to TRBD1. The length of the CDR3 is 12 residues. Germline V gene sequence: CDR1 DFQATT, CDR2 SNEGSKA (reference sequence). Unmatched junction bases numbered 4, after V lost 6 bases and J lost 10 bases. The CDR3 spells CSASGTGGEQFF. The CDR3 DNA follows: TGCAGTGCCTCCGGGACAGGGGGCGAGCAGTTCTTC.

The chain recombines TRBV4-3 with TRBJ2-5, with TRBD1 matching 11 bases. The trim removed 0 bases at V and 0 bases at J, leaving 6 bases unmatched. The germline V gene encodes CDR1 LGHNA and CDR2 YSLEER. This CDR3 is 18 amino acids long. CDR3 loop: CASSQEGTGGRDQETQYF. For the CDR3, the DNA is TGCGCCAGCAGCCAAGAAGGGACAGGGGGACGGGACCAAGAGACCCAGTACTTC.

This chain uses TRBV25-1 with TRBJ2-5; TRBD2 matches 8 bases. Germline-derived CDR1 and CDR2 are MGHDK and SYGVNS. The junction had 11 bases not matched to a gene; V was cut back by 6 bases and J by 2 bases. The CDR3 length is 16 residues. The CDR3 sequence: CASRKGGAGVQETQYF. In DNA, the CDR3 is TGTGCCAGCAGGAAGGGGGGAGCGGGAGTTCAAGAGACCCAGTACTTC. Filled out from reference TRBV25-1 and TRBJ2-5, the complete variable domain reads EADIYQTPRYLVIGTGKKITLECSQTMGHDKMYWYQQDPGMELHLIHYSYGVNSTEKGDLSSESTVSRIRTEHFPLTLESARPSHTSQYLCASRKGGAGVQETQYFGPGTRLLVL.

To note about this clonotype: At one end the junction does not follow the germline gene, possibly because of a read error. The rearrangement uses TRBV5-1 and TRBJ1-1; D uncertain. Germline loops: CDR1 SGHRS, CDR2 YFSETQ. The CDR3 spans 12 residues. DNA of the CDR3: TGCGCCAGCAGGAACCCGAACACTGAAGCTCTCTTT. Protein: CASRNPNTEALF.

This clonotype was counted once. CDR3 in DNA: TGTGCCACCAGTGAACCCAGGGGGTCCTACAATGAGCAGTTCTTC. This codes for CATSEPRGSYNEQFF. The chain is built from TRBV24-1 and TRBJ2-1; 7 positions agree with TRBD1. The CDR3 runs to 15 residues. Trimming took 4 bases from V and 1 from J; bases not matched to a gene: 3. Germline lookup yields CDR1 KGHDR and CDR2 SFDVKD.

The J gene is TRBJ2-1, the V gene TRBV2; D may be TRBD1 (6 bases). Trimming stripped 6 bases from V and 0 bases from J, with 12 bases between. The CDR3 has 15 amino acids. Germline V gene sequence: CDR1 SNHLY, CDR2 FYNNEI. CDR3 nucleotide sequence: TGTGCCAGCAGCCAAGACAGGATCTCCTACAATGAGCAGTTCTTC. It specifies CASSQDRISYNEQFF. The full variable domain, rest sourced from reference TRBV2 and TRBJ2-1, is EPEVTQTPSHQVTQMGQEVILRCVPISNHLYFYWYRQILGQKVEFLVSFYNNEISEKSEIFDDQFSVERPDGSNFTLKIRSTKLEDSAMYFCASSQDRISYNEQFFGPGTRLTVL.

V gene TRBV10-1 combines with J gene TRBJ1-1, with D possibly TRBD1 on 5 matching bases. The length of the CDR3 is 15 residues. Germline V CDR1 and CDR2: WNHNN, SYGVQD (reference sequence). The ends were cut back, 0 bases at V and 4 bases at J, with 12 bases in the middle. CDR3 in amino acids: CASSESGPGSTEAFF. The CDR3 nucleotides are TGCGCCAGCAGTGAGTCGGGACCGGGGAGCACTGAAGCTTTCTTT.

As to this clonotype: A clone one base away is much larger, so this may be a read error. This chain links TRBV7-9 with TRBJ1-1; the D is unclear. CDR3 length: 12 amino acids. Per the germline V gene, CDR1 is SEHNR and CDR2 is FQNEAQ (reference sequence). V was cut by 4 bases and J by 11 bases, with 14 bases left in between. The chain's CDR3 is CASSYSGNSAFF. Here the CDR3 DNA reads TGTGCCAGCAGCTATTCGGGGAACTCGGCTTTCTTT.

In regard to this clonotype: This may be a read error: a much more frequent sequence differs by one nucleotide. The chain employs TRBV10-3 and TRBJ1-1; D uncertain. CDR1 is ENHRY, CDR2 SYGVKD, per germline. V was trimmed by 5 bases and J by 0 bases, leaving 10 bases between them. This CDR3 is 14 amino acids long. Written as DNA, the CDR3 is TGTGCCATCAGTTACGGACTCATGAACACTGAAGCTTTCTTT. Its protein product is CAISYGLMNTEAFF.

Many counts were recorded for this clonotype. V gene TRBV6-2 or TRBV6-3 combines with J gene TRBJ1-5; TRBD1 matches at 7 bases. The V gene end was trimmed by 6 bases and the J gene end by 5 bases; junction bases not matched to a gene: 7. This CDR3 has 14 amino acids. Germline V lookup: CDR1 MNHEY, CDR2 SVGEGT. This CDR3 reads CASSLQGIYQPQHF. CDR3 sequence (DNA): TGTGCCAGCAGCTTACAGGGGATCTATCAGCCCCAGCATTTT.